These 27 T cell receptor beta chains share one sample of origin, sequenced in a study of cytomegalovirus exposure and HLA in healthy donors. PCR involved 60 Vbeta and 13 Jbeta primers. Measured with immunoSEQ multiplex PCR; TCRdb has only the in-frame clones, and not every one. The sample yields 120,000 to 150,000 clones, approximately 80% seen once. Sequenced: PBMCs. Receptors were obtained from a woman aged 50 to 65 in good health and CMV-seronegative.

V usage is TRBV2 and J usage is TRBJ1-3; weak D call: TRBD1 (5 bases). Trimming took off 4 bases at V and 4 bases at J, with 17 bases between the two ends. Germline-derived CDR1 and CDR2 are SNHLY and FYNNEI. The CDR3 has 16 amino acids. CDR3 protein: CASSAEGGGYGNTIYF. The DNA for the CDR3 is TGTGCCAGCAGTGCGGAAGGTGGGGGGTACGGAAACACCATATATTTT.

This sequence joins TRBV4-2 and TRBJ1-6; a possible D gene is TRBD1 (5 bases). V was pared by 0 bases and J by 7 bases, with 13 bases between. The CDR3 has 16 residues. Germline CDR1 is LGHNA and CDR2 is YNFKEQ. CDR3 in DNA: TGTGCCAGCAGCCAAGATGGCGCAGGGCTAAATTCACCCCTCCACTTT. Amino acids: CASSQDGAGLNSPLHF.

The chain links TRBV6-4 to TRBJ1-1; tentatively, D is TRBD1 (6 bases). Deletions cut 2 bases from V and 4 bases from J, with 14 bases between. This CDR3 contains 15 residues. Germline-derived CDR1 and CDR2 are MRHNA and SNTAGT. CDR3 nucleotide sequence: TGTGCCAGCAGTGACGGGATACAGGGATCCACTGAAGCTTTCTTT. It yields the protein CASSDGIQGSTEAFF.

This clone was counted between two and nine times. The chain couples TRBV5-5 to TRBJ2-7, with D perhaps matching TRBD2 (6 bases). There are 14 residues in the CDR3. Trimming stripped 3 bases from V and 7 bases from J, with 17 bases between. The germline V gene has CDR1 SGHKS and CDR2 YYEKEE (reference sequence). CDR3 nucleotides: TGTGCCAGCAGCTCCCCGCAGCGGGTAGAGGAGCAGTACTTC. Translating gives CASSSPQRVEEQYF.

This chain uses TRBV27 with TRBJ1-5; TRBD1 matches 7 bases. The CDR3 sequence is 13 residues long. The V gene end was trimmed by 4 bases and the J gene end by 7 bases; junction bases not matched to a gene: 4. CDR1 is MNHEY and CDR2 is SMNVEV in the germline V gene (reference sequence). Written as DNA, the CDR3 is TGTGCCAGCAGTTATTCCAGGGGGCAGCCCCAGCATTTT. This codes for CASSYSRGQPQHF.

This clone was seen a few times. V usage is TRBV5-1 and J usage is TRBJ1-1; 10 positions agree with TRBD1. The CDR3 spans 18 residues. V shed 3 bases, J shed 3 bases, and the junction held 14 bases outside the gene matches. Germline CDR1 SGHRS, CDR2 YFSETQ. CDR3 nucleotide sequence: TGCGCCAGCAGCTCGACCCCAGGGACAGGGGTTGGATACACTGAAGCTTTCTTT. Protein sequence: CASSSTPGTGVGYTEAFF.

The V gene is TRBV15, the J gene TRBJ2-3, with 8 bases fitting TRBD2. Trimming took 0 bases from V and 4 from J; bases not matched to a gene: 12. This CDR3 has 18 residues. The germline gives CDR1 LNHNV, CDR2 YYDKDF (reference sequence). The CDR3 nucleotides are TGTGCCACCAGCAGAGATCGGTGGCGGGGGGTAGTGGCAGATACGCAGTATTTT. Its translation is CATSRDRWRGVVADTQYF.

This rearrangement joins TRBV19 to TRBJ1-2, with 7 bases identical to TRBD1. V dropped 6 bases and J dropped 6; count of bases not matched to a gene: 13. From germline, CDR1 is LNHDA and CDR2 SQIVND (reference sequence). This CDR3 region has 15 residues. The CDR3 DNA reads TGTGCCAGTAGAGTAGGGACAGCGATTGGGAATGGCTACACCTTC. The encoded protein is CASRVGTAIGNGYTF.

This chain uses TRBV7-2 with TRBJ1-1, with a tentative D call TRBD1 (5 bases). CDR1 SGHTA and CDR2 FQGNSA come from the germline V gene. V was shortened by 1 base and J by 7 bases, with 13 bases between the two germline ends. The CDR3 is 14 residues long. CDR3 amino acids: CASSLGGQHFEAFF. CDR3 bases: TGTGCCAGCAGCTTAGGGGGCCAACATTTTGAAGCTTTCTTT. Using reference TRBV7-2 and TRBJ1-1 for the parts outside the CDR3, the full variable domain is GAGVSQSPSNKVTEKGKDVELRCDPISGHTALYWYRQSLGQGLEFLIYFQGNSAPDKSGLPSDRFSAERTGGSVSTLTIQRTQQEDSAVYLCASSLGGQHFEAFFGQGTRLTVV.

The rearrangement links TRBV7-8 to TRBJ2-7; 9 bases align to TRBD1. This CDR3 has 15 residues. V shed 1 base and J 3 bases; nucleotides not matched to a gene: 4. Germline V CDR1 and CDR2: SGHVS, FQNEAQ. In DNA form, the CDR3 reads TGTGCCAGCAGCTTAGGGGGGACAGGGAACTACGAGCAGTACTTC. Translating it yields CASSLGGTGNYEQYF.

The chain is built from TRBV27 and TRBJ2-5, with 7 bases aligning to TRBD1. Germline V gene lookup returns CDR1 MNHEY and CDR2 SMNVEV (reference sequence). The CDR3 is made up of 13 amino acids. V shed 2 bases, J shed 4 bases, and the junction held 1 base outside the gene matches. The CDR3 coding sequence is TGTGCCAGCAGTTTAAGGGGGCCAGAGACCCAGTACTTC. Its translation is CASSLRGPETQYF.

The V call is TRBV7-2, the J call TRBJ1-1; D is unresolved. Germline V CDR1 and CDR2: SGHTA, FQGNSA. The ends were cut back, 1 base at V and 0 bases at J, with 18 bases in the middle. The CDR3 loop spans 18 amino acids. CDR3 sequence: CASSLVVSDHTMNTEAFF. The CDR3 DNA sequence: TGTGCCAGCAGCTTAGTAGTGTCAGATCATACTATGAACACTGAAGCTTTCTTT.

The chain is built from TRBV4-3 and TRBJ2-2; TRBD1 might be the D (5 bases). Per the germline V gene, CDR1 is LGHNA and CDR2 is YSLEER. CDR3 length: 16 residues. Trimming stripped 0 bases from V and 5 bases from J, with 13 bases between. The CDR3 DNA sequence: TGCGCCAGCAGCCAAGATAGCAGGGCAAAGACCGGGGAGCTGTTTTTT. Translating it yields CASSQDSRAKTGELFF.

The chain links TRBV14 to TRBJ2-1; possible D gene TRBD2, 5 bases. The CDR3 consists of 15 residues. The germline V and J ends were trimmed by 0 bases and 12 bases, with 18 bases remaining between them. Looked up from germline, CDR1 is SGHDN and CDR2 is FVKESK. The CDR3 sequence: CASSQEWPGSTLQFF. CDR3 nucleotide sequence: TGTGCCAGCAGCCAAGAATGGCCGGGGTCCACACTGCAGTTCTTC.

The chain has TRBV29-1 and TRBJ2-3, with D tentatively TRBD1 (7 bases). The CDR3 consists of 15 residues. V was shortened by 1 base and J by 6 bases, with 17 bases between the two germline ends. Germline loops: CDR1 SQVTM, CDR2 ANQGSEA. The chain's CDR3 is CSVEVEGQSRDTQYF. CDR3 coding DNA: TGCAGCGTTGAAGTGGAGGGACAGTCAAGGGATACGCAGTATTTT.

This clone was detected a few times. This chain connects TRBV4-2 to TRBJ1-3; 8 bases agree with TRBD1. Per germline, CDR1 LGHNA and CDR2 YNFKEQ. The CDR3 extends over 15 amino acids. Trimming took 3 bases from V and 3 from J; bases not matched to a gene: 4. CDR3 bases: TGTGCCAGCAGCCATACGACAGGGGATGGAAACACCATATATTTT. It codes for CASSHTTGDGNTIYF.

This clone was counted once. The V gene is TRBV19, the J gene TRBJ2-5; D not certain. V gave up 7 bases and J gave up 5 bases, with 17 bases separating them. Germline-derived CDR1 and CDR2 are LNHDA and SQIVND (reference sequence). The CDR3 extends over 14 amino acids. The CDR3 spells CASTLATRWETQYF. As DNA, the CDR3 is TGTGCCAGTACGTTAGCAACGCGGTGGGAGACCCAGTACTTC.

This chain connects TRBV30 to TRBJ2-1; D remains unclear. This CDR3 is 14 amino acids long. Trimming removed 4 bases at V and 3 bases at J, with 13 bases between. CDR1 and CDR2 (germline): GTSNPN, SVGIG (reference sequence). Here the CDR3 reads CAWMLAENYNEQFF. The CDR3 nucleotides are TGTGCCTGGATGCTGGCGGAGAACTACAATGAGCAGTTCTTC. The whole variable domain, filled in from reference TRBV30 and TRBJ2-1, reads SQTIHQWPATLVQPVGSPLSLECTVEGTSNPNLYWYRQAAGRGLQLLFYSVGIGQISSEVPQNLSASRPQDRQFILSSKKLLLSDSGFYLCAWMLAENYNEQFFGPGTRLTVL.

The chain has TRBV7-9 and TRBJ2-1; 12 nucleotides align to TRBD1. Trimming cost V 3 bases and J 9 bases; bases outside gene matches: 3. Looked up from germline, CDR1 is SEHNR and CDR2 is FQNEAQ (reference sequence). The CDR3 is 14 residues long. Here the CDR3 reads CASSLGQGALEQFF. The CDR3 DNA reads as TGTGCCAGCAGCTTGGGACAGGGGGCGCTTGAGCAGTTCTTC. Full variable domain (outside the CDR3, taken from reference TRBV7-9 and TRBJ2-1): DTGVSQNPRHKITKRGQNVTFRCDPISEHNRLYWYRQTLGQGPEFLTYFQNEAQLEKSRLLSDRFSAERPKGSFSTLEIQRTEQGDSAMYLCASSLGQGALEQFFGPGTRLTVL.

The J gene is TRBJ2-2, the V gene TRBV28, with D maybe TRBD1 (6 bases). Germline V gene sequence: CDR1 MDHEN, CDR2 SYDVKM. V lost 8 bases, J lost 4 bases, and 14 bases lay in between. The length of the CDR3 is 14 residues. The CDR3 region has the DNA TGTGCCAGCTTTTCAGGGGTGGGCACCGGGGAGCTGTTTTTT. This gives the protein CASFSGVGTGELFF.

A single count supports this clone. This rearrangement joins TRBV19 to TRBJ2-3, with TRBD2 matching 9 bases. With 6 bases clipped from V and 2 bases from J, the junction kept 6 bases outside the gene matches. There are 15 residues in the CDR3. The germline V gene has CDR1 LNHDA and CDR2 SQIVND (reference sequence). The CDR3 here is CASRGLAMPTDTQYF. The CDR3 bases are TGTGCCAGTAGGGGACTAGCAATGCCCACAGATACGCAGTATTTT.

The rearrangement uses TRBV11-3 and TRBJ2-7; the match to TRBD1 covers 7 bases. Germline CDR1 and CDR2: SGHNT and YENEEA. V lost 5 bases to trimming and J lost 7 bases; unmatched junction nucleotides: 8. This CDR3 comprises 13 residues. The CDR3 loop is CASSPRTGGEQYF. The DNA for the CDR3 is TGTGCCAGCAGCCCACGGACAGGTGGGGAGCAGTACTTC.

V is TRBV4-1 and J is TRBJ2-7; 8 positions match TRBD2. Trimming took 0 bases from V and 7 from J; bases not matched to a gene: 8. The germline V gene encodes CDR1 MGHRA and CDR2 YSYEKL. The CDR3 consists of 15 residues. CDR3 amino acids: CASSQDPGRGREQYF. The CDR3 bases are TGCGCCAGCAGCCAAGACCCCGGGAGGGGTCGGGAGCAGTACTTC.

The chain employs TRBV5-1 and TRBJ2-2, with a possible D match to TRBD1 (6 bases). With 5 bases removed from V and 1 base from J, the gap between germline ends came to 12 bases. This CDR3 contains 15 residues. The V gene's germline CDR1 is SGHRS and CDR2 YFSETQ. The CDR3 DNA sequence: TGCGCCAGCAGAGGAAGGACAGAGAACACCGGGGAGCTGTTTTTT. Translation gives CASRGRTENTGELFF. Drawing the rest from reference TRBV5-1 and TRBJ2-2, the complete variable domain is KAGVTQTPRYLIKTRGQQVTLSCSPISGHRSVSWYQQTPGQGLQFLFEYFSETQRNKGNFPGRFSGRQFSNSRSEMNVSTLELGDSALYLCASRGRTENTGELFFGEGSRLTVL.

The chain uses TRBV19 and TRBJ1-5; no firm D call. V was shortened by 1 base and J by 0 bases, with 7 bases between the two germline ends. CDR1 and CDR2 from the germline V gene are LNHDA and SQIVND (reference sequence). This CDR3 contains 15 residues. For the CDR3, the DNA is TGTGCCAGTAGTATAGTGCCCTATAGCAATCAGCCCCAGCATTTT. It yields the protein CASSIVPYSNQPQHF.

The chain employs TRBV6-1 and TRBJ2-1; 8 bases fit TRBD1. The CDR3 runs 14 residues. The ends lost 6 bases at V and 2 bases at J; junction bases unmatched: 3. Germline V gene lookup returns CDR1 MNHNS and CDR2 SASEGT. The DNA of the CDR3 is TGTGCCAGCAGGGGACAGGTACCCTACAATGAGCAGTTCTTC. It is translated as CASRGQVPYNEQFF.

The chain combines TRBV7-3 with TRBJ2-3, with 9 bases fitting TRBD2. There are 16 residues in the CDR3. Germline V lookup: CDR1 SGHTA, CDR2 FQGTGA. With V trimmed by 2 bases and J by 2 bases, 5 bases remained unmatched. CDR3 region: CASSLGASGVTDTQYF. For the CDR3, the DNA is TGTGCCAGCAGCTTAGGGGCTAGCGGGGTCACAGATACGCAGTATTTT.